This T cell receptor beta chain is drawn from a study of breast tumors, draining lymph nodes, adjacent tissues. General study findings and limits: Tumor T cell lymph node origin was a supported hypothesis, not proven. Compared with basal-like, luminal-like tumors shared significantly more repertoire with nontumor tissue. Data fit most tumor T cells coming from lymph node, expanding in tumor. Tumors had less TCR diversity than lymph nodes, more than nontumor tissue.

In the case of this clonotype: No antigen is known for it.

The lymph nodes were axillary draining lymph nodes from breast cancer patients. J gave up 5 bases and V 3 bases, and 3 bases lay outside the gene matches. The V gene's germline CDR1 is SNHLY and CDR2 FYNNEI. CDR3 length: 14 residues. MiXCR was run by TCRdb on the multiplex PCR reads, yielding one entry per CDR3 protein. The sample lists about 150,000 distinct CDR3 sequences, approximately 30% occurring once. The clonotype originates from a female donor with breast cancer. Some clones in this sample may be carry-over from other donors' samples. The source material was axillary lymph node tissue. The chain couples TRBV2 to TRBJ2-5; 10 bases are a match to TRBD2. CDR3 bases: TGTGCCAGCAGTGACCCTAGCGGGGGCGAGACCCAGTACTTC. Amino acid sequence: CASSDPSGGETQYF.